This T cell receptor (beta chain) was captured by sequencing in a study of blood T cell repertoires in COVID-19. In the study overall: Researchers got acute and convalescent COVID-19 samples from the United States, Italy and Spain. T cells, B-cell-depleted T cells, or PBMCs supplied cDNA or gDNA.

Original processing methods: How many nucleated cells were present was estimated from reference gene primer amplification. Produced via immunoSEQ multiplex PCR; TCRdb's table is partial and in-frame only. V and J calls and clone size are given by that table; D and trimming were obtained from the DNA. The table lists approximately 210,000 clones, around four fifths of them singletons, with approximately 2.6% in the top ten. This CDR3 has 14 residues. Germline CDR1 ENHRY, CDR2 SYGVKD. Trimming cost V 3 bases and J 10 bases; bases outside gene matches: 6. This sequence joins TRBV10-3 and TRBJ2-1; TRBD2 aligns across 10 bases. Sequenced material: peripheral blood. This receptor was taken from a woman in her 70s with active or convalescent COVID-19. CDR3 in DNA: TGTGCCATCAGTGACCAGCGGGAGGGCCGCGAGCAGTTCTTC. This sequence encodes CAISDQREGREQFF.